Below are 9 T cell receptor beta chains sequenced from a single sample in a study of Graves' ophthalmopathy and Graves' hyperthyroidism (dated by TCRdb to 2017 to 2018). The sequencer listed for this sample is Illumina HiSeq 2000. For repertoire sequencing, TCR beta CDR3 regions were amplified from RNA transcripts. The first round was an RT-PCR using HTBI primers with the Qiagen OneStep RT-PCR kit, and this first round was followed by a second-round multiplex PCR, then size selection and purification. Starting from the raw public reads, TCRdb applied fastp trimming at Q25, assembled clones with MiXCR and retained in-frame beta chains. For every CDR3 protein sequence, its rows merge into one entry that carries the most common genes and DNA. The sample table records approximately 500,000 distinct CDR3 sequences; approximately 14% of these occur just once. Jointly, the top ten make up about a tenth of the sample.

The sequenced sample was blood. These TCRs come from a woman aged 25 to 45 with Graves' ophthalmopathy. Donor details come from another sample of the same person, matched by shared clones.

This clonotype was detected many times. The chain is built from TRBV20-1 and TRBJ2-5; 7 nucleotides line up with TRBD1. From germline, CDR1 is DFQATT and CDR2 SNEGSKA (reference sequence). J gave up 7 bases and V 3 bases, and 8 bases lay outside the gene matches. CDR3 size: 13 residues. CDR3 nucleotides: TGCAGTGCTAGGCGTACAGGGGATGGGACCCAGTACTTC. Translation: CSARRTGDGTQYF.

As for this clonotype: This may come from a read error, since a much larger clone is one base off. The rearrangement uses TRBV5-1 and TRBJ1-6; no firm D call. Trimming stripped 0 bases from V and 9 bases from J, with 13 bases between. The CDR3 sequence is 15 residues long. In germline, CDR1 is SGHRS, CDR2 YFSETQ. The CDR3 region has the DNA TGCGCCAGCAGCTTGGAGCAGTGTGGTATTTCACCCCTCCACTTT. Its protein product is CASSLEQCGISPLHF.

This clonotype was picked up many times. This rearrangement joins TRBV11-3 to TRBJ2-5; possibly TRBD2 for D (5 bases). The germline V gene encodes CDR1 SGHNT and CDR2 YENEEA. Trimming shortened V by 5 bases and J by 2 bases, and 9 bases separated the two germline ends. The CDR3 extends over 13 amino acids. For the CDR3, the DNA is TGTGCCAGCAGCAAGAGGGAACAAGAGACCCAGTACTTC. It specifies CASSKREQETQYF.

This clonotype was seen ten or more times. This chain links TRBV30 with TRBJ1-1, with D perhaps matching TRBD1 (6 bases). Germline-derived CDR1 and CDR2 are GTSNPN and SVGIG (reference sequence). CDR3 size: 13 residues. V was cut by 2 bases and J by 4 bases, with 11 bases left in between. The CDR3 protein is CAWSPGQTTEAFF. CDR3 nucleotides: TGTGCCTGGAGTCCCGGACAGACCACTGAAGCTTTCTTT.

The chain joins TRBV6-1 to TRBJ1-1; 8 bases fit TRBD1. The CDR3 extends over 16 amino acids. V shed 6 bases, J shed 5 bases, and the junction held 14 bases outside the gene matches. Germline CDR1 is MNHNS and CDR2 is SASEGT. CDR3 protein: CASRTGPGQATTEAFF. For the CDR3, the DNA is TGTGCCAGCAGAACGGGACCGGGACAGGCAACAACTGAAGCTTTCTTT.

This chain joins TRBV7-9 and TRBJ1-1; no reliable D call. Germline loops: CDR1 SEHNR, CDR2 FQNEAQ (reference sequence). The ends were cut back, 6 bases at V and 4 bases at J, with 18 bases in the middle. The length of the CDR3 is 15 residues. CDR3 protein: CASRPLPRRGTEAFF. As DNA, the CDR3 is TGTGCCAGCAGGCCACTCCCACGGCGGGGCACTGAAGCTTTCTTT. Looking up the rest from reference TRBV7-9 and TRBJ1-1 gives the full variable domain: DTGVSQNPRHKITKRGQNVTFRCDPISEHNRLYWYRQTLGQGPEFLTYFQNEAQLEKSRLLSDRFSAERPKGSFSTLEIQRTEQGDSAMYLCASRPLPRRGTEAFFGQGTRLTVV.

The V and J genes are TRBV12-3 or TRBV12-4 and TRBJ2-7; 10 nucleotides match TRBD1. The J segment lost 6 bases and the V segment lost 4 bases, leaving 9 bases of the junction unmatched. The CDR3 is made up of 15 amino acids. DNA for the CDR3: TGTGCCAGCAGTTCAACCGGGACAGGGGTCGGCGAGCAGTACTTC. Amino acids: CASSSTGTGVGEQYF.

This clonotype was found a few times. V usage is TRBV3-1 and J usage is TRBJ2-7, with 14 bases matching TRBD2. The V and J ends lost 5 bases and 0 bases, in that order; junction bases with no gene match: 12. Germline V gene sequence: CDR1 LGHDT, CDR2 YNNKEL (reference sequence). This CDR3 has 19 residues. The CDR3 nucleotides read TGTGCCAGCAGCTTTGGGACTAGCGGGAGTGGTACTAGCTCCTACGAGCAGTACTTC. This gives the protein CASSFGTSGSGTSSYEQYF.

This clonotype was found once. The chain uses TRBV28 and TRBJ2-2; 9 bases match TRBD1. V was clipped by 8 bases and J by 4 bases; unmatched bases: 8. The germline V gene encodes CDR1 MDHEN and CDR2 SYDVKM. CDR3 length: 15 amino acids. The CDR3 coding sequence is TGTGCCAGCCGACTTGGGGGACAGGGCACCGGGGAGCTGTTTTTT. This encodes CASRLGGQGTGELFF.